This is a list of T cell receptor beta chains from one sample in a study of cytomegalovirus exposure and HLA in healthy donors. Data came from immunoSEQ multiplex PCR; TCRdb stores just in-frame clones and leaves some out. The sample yields under 300,000 clones, more than 80% seen once. What was sequenced was PBMCs. Receptors originate from a man in his forties in good health and CMV-seropositive. Both conserved end residues are trimmed from each CDR3. A D gene is named only where the DNA matches it firmly. Size values are once, few and many counts, or a class for expanded clones, and some rows have none.

TRBD1 | TRBV19 | NA | ASMGTGGRGYT
NA | TRBV7-8 | few | ASSFMELVNYEQY
NA | TRBV27 | NA | ASSLPYEQY
TRBD1 | TRBV5-4 | NA | ASSLGGQVNTDTQY
TRBD1 | TRBV10-3 | NA | AISESVRGLGGYT
NA | TRBV7-2 | NA | ASRGTPDSYNEQF
TRBD1 | TRBV28 | NA | ASSSGQGAPGANVLT
NA | TRBV5-1 | NA | ASRRDTVDEQY
TRBD1 | TRBV5-6 | NA | ASSPRDRKGEKLF
TRBD1 | TRBV5-6 | NA | ASSLTGAGYGYT
TRBD1 | TRBV2 | once | ASSEIRGMVTEAF
NA | TRBV5-1 | NA | ASSLGQGLTETQY
NA | TRBV7-8 | NA | ASSLDSSTYEQY
TRBD1 | TRBV14 | NA | ASSRTGQGGPEQY
NA | TRBV2 | NA | ASESTTGDNEKLF
NA | TRBV27 | NA | ASSFLGELF
TRBD1 | TRBV5-4 | NA | ASSLKGGNYEQY
NA | TRBV27 | once | ASSFVKTSTDTQY
TRBD1 | TRBV25-1 | NA | ARPGQGNYGYT
NA | TRBV4-2 | once | ASSHLPDLSGNEQF
NA | TRBV6-6 | NA | ASSYGQGTYEQY
NA | TRBV13 | NA | ASSLSGNTIY
NA | TRBV19 | NA | ASSISGTYTYEQY
NA | TRBV29-1 | NA | SVAPEVRTEAF
TRBD1 | TRBV29-1 | NA | SVTRTGDVGNIQY
NA | TRBV28 | NA | ASSSDRYGYT
NA | TRBV19 | NA | ATSVGGGNTEAF
TRBD1 | TRBV2 | many | ASRQGAEAF
TRBD1 | TRBV7-6 | NA | ASSPGTGQPYGYT
NA | TRBV5-1 | once | ASSQRGRSSYNEQF
TRBD2 | TRBV29-1 | NA | SVLTSGRQY
TRBD1 | TRBV4-1 | NA | ASSPGTGEEEY
NA | TRBV2 | few | ASSDLRPDDTQY
TRBD1 | TRBV2 | few | ASRTGAGANVLT
NA | TRBV10-2 | NA | ASSESGSPASGNTIY
TRBD2 | TRBV5-4 | NA | ASSITSGAYEQY
TRBD1 | TRBV10-3 | NA | AISELQGESSPLH
NA | TRBV6-5 | NA | ASSRISTRAYEQY
TRBD1 | TRBV13 | NA | ASSLAGQGVTDTQY
NA | TRBV20-1 | NA | RVSEGTEAF
NA | TRBV27 | NA | ASSGGTRQPQH
TRBD1 | TRBV27 | once | ASSSTGGSYNEQF
NA | TRBV10-3 | few | AAAQGNGEQY
TRBD2 | TRBV5-4 | NA | ASSSVTGTSGRYEQY
TRBD1 | TRBV13 | NA | ASSLATGNSYEQY
TRBD1 | TRBV28 | NA | ASFRTGITDTQY
NA | TRBV5-1 | NA | ASSLGGAAGNSPLH
TRBD1 | TRBV7-9 | NA | ASSLIGQGAPEAF